Listed below are T cell receptor beta chains from one sample, sequenced in a study of blood T cell repertoires in COVID-19. Clones were sequenced by immunoSEQ multiplex PCR, and TCRdb holds only the in-frame ones, with some missing. This table holds about 230,000 clones, around 90% found once. Material for sequencing was peripheral blood. These TCRs come from a man aged 30-40 years with COVID-19, enrolled during active disease. The conserved cysteine and the conserved F or W are not part of the CDR3 here. Fields, in order: V gene, J gene, CDR3 protein.

V gene: TRBV6-2/TRBV6-3; J gene: TRBJ1-2; CDR3 protein: ASSRGQGGSFYGYT
V gene: TRBV29-1; J gene: TRBJ1-1; CDR3 protein: SSRVNTEAF
V gene: TRBV28; J gene: TRBJ1-1; CDR3 protein: ASILKGAPTEAF
V gene: TRBV7-2; J gene: TRBJ1-2; CDR3 protein: ASSVTVPNYGYT
V gene: TRBV7-6; J gene: TRBJ1-4; CDR3 protein: ASSPGDRPTNEKLF
V gene: TRBV10-3; J gene: TRBJ2-7; CDR3 protein: AISGRAQGHEQY
V gene: TRBV7-8; J gene: TRBJ1-2; CDR3 protein: ASSPGQGAGYT
V gene: TRBV9; J gene: TRBJ1-2; CDR3 protein: ASSVSTGSPYGYT
V gene: TRBV30; J gene: TRBJ1-5; CDR3 protein: AWSVTGSYQPQH
V gene: TRBV28; J gene: TRBJ1-4; CDR3 protein: ASSLDRSEKLF
V gene: TRBV18; J gene: TRBJ2-2; CDR3 protein: ASSPPGQGFTGELF
V gene: TRBV28; J gene: TRBJ1-1; CDR3 protein: ASSLFGGRRTEAF
V gene: TRBV4-3; J gene: TRBJ2-7; CDR3 protein: ASSQDHSGTGYRYEQY
V gene: TRBV2; J gene: TRBJ1-5; CDR3 protein: ASRGGPGQPQH
V gene: TRBV5-4; J gene: TRBJ2-2; CDR3 protein: ASSLDSPNTGELF
V gene: TRBV4-1; J gene: TRBJ1-3; CDR3 protein: ASSQGILRRDSVSGNTIY
V gene: TRBV27; J gene: TRBJ1-2; CDR3 protein: ASSLYGQSRYGYT
V gene: TRBV28; J gene: TRBJ2-7; CDR3 protein: ASKGQGWSYEQY
V gene: TRBV28; J gene: TRBJ1-2; CDR3 protein: ASSTRPGTGRGYT
V gene: TRBV27; J gene: TRBJ1-1; CDR3 protein: ASSFAPPGTEAF
V gene: TRBV6-2/TRBV6-3; J gene: TRBJ1-2; CDR3 protein: ASSYRRDRGNYGYT
V gene: TRBV7-2; J gene: TRBJ1-2; CDR3 protein: ASSLSGQLDGYT
V gene: TRBV28; J gene: TRBJ2-1; CDR3 protein: ASSPGTGDVNEQF
V gene: TRBV12-5; J gene: TRBJ1-2; CDR3 protein: ASGPSRGGNYGYT
V gene: TRBV7-9; J gene: TRBJ2-3; CDR3 protein: ASSLTSVTDTQY
V gene: TRBV5-6; J gene: TRBJ2-7; CDR3 protein: ASSLGLARGSYEQY
V gene: TRBV19; J gene: TRBJ2-2; CDR3 protein: ASDREDGTGELF
V gene: TRBV5-1; J gene: TRBJ1-4; CDR3 protein: ASSLRTSGEKLF
V gene: TRBV12-3/TRBV12-4; J gene: TRBJ1-1; CDR3 protein: ASSQGMDTEAF
V gene: TRBV5-8; J gene: TRBJ2-3; CDR3 protein: ASSSRPVQGTQY
V gene: TRBV18; J gene: TRBJ2-1; CDR3 protein: ASSISTGGSYNEQF
V gene: TRBV2; J gene: TRBJ1-2; CDR3 protein: ASSEQIYGYT
V gene: TRBV6-5; J gene: TRBJ1-1; CDR3 protein: ASTQGGVGTEAF
V gene: TRBV19; J gene: TRBJ1-6; CDR3 protein: ASSVLTGDGSPLH
V gene: TRBV18; J gene: TRBJ2-7; CDR3 protein: ASSPPRTGNREQY
V gene: TRBV11-3; J gene: TRBJ2-1; CDR3 protein: ASSPRGSGRQLFYNEQF
V gene: TRBV12-3/TRBV12-4; J gene: TRBJ1-2; CDR3 protein: ASSLSRRGLT
V gene: TRBV29-1; J gene: TRBJ2-7; CDR3 protein: SVVQGHNEQY
V gene: TRBV30; J gene: TRBJ2-1; CDR3 protein: AWSERGRIDEQF
V gene: TRBV7-2; J gene: TRBJ2-7; CDR3 protein: ASSLVGLSPSYEQY
V gene: TRBV9; J gene: TRBJ2-2; CDR3 protein: ASSVGRQNTGELF
V gene: TRBV5-4; J gene: TRBJ2-3; CDR3 protein: ASSLRLDTSTDTQY
V gene: TRBV4-2; J gene: TRBJ2-5; CDR3 protein: ASSRGLAEVGETQY
V gene: TRBV27; J gene: TRBJ2-1; CDR3 protein: ASRPGLAYNEQF
V gene: TRBV19; J gene: TRBJ2-7; CDR3 protein: ASSIGLAGVYEQY
V gene: TRBV27; J gene: TRBJ1-2; CDR3 protein: ASSSSGHRGYT
V gene: TRBV6-5; J gene: TRBJ1-3; CDR3 protein: ASSYGNRGNTIY
V gene: TRBV27; J gene: TRBJ2-3; CDR3 protein: ASSSRGPWATDTQY
V gene: TRBV3-1/TRBV3-2; J gene: TRBJ2-1; CDR3 protein: ASSQGTSGRAGNEQF
V gene: TRBV5-6; J gene: TRBJ1-5; CDR3 protein: ASSRYSNQPQH
V gene: TRBV27; J gene: TRBJ2-7; CDR3 protein: ASSLSALGMQQY
V gene: TRBV14; J gene: TRBJ1-2; CDR3 protein: ASSQGLNYGYT
V gene: TRBV7-2; J gene: TRBJ2-7; CDR3 protein: ASSLAGGAYEQY
V gene: TRBV11-2; J gene: TRBJ2-7; CDR3 protein: ASSNTGTYGEQY
V gene: TRBV7-3; J gene: TRBJ1-5; CDR3 protein: ASSPQGFQPQH
V gene: TRBV9; J gene: TRBJ1-3; CDR3 protein: ASSVVGQGYGSAGNTIY
V gene: TRBV4-3; J gene: TRBJ1-4; CDR3 protein: ASSQQTTNEKLF
V gene: TRBV27; J gene: TRBJ1-2; CDR3 protein: ASRPGTGGYYGYT
V gene: TRBV4-2; J gene: TRBJ2-3; CDR3 protein: ASSQATRTDTQY
V gene: TRBV28; J gene: TRBJ2-7; CDR3 protein: ASSSPSGDQEQY